This section outlines one T cell receptor (beta chain) sequence together with its context. What it recognizes is unknown. Deletions cut 0 bases from V and 1 base from J, with 7 bases between. The length of the CDR3 is 14 residues. Germline V gives CDR1 SGHRS, CDR2 YFSETQ. Sampled blood was obtained at baseline, cycle 4 day 1, and cycle 7 day 1. The sample comes from a study of OX40 agonist ivuxolimab in advanced cancers. Study at large: The drug used for patients, ivuxolimab, was an agonistic anti-OX40 (CD134) antibody. Whole-study results and caveats: At 0.1 to 3.0 mg/kg and by week 6, CD4+ and CD8+ T cells in the blood had expanded clonally.

Clones were sequenced by immunoSEQ multiplex PCR, and TCRdb holds only the in-frame ones, with some missing. The data show tens of thousands of clones, with around 89% seen just once and about 4.5% held by the top ten. The source material was CD4+ or CD8+ T cells sorted from blood, sampled in a trial of the OX40 agonist ivuxolimab. This clonotype was sampled from an adult with an advanced solid tumor such as melanoma, head and neck, liver or kidney cancer. The chain joins TRBV5-1 to TRBJ1-1; D gene unclear. CDR3 sequence reads: CASSLEGENTEAFF. The CDR3 coding sequence is TGCGCCAGCAGCTTGGAAGGAGAGAACACTGAAGCTTTCTTT.